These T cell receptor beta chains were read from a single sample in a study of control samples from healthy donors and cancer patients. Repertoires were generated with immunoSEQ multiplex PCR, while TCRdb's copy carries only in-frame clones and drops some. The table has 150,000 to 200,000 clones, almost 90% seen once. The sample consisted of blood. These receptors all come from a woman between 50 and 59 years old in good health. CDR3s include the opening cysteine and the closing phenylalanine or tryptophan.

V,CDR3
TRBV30,CAWDGTSGSYEQYF
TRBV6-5,CASIKETANTEAFF
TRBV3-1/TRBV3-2,CASSRQVSYNSPLHF
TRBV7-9,CASSLGLGQGNTGELFF
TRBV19,CASSMKALGNQPQHF
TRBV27,CASSLPRTSGGAPYNEQFF
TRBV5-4,CASSPKGGSDYGYTF
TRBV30,CAWGTDLLSYNEQFF
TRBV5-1,CASSLGGGQGNTEAFF
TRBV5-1,CASSLGTGGGEQYF
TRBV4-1,CASSREIRENIQYF
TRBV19,CASSIGISSGANVLTF
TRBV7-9,CASSRQGAGGNTIYF
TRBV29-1,CSVEPLETDTQYF
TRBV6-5,CASSYRQGWAEKLFF
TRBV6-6,CASSSSGLPDGYTF
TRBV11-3,CASSFGLAETQYF
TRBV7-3,CASSATGVETQYF
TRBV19,CASSLGGLEWNGYTF
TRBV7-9,CASSLVTGYEQYF
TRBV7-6,CASSLGDYNEQFF
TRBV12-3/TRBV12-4,CASTQGGETQYF
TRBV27,CASSLYRGTEAFF
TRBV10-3,CAISDQSLTNTEAFF
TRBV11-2,CASSTGTGSSGNTIYF
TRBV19,CASKWGARNQPQHF
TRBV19,CASSGRDREYGYTF
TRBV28,CASSPSGGKGEPQHF
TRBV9,CASSGQGGVETQYF
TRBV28,CASRQDSLSYNSPLHF
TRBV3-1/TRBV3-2,CASSGSRSGEQYF
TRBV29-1,CSVTPGQGASEYF
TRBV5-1,CASSWKPGASEQFF
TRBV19,CASSMVLYGYTF
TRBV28,CASSLGTGINEKLFF
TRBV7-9,CASSHPLAEKETQYF
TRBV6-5,CASTLGLQPQHF
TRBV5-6,CASSSHPGQGLEQYF
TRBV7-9,CASSLEVSGWPQYF
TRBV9,CASSGGVSDSPLHF
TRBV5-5,CASSFYGTGNSPLHF
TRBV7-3,CASSQGLAGADTQYF
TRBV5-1,CASSLETNTGELFF
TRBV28,CASSPPGYSNQPQHF
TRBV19,CATTVTNTQYF
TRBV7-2,CASSLLAGAKNIQYF
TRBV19,CASSIRTSGAKNIQYF
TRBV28,CASLTPLESKEFF
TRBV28,CASSRGGEAFF
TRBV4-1,CASSQGGRRISNQPQHF
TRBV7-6,CASSPRQGLGSYEQYF
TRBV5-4,CASSFTQGFGEQYF
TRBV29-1,CSVEIPGTANTDTQYF
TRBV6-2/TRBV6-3,CASSYSWGLGQFF
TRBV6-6,CASTNGRGGTDTQYF
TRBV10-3,CAISGQSSWGRYEQYF
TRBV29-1,CSVERGAGSSYEQYF
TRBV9,CASSVSPEGHNEQFF
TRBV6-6,CAGSPGGIVEKLFF